Listed below are T cell receptor beta chains from one sample, sequenced in a study of OX40 agonist ivuxolimab in advanced cancers. Using immunoSEQ multiplex PCR, the repertoire was profiled, and TCRdb retains in-frame clones only, with some absent. Among about 53,000 clones listed, about four fifths were seen once. The input for sequencing was CD4+ or CD8+ T cells sorted from blood, taken in a trial of the OX40 agonist ivuxolimab. These receptors all come from an adult with an advanced solid tumor such as melanoma, head and neck, liver or kidney cancer. CDR3s include the opening cysteine and the closing phenylalanine or tryptophan. The D gene is left open where the match is weak. Size values are once, few and many counts, or a class for expanded clones, and some rows have none.

V gene,J gene,clone size,D gene,CDR3 DNA,CDR3 protein
TRBV10-3,TRBJ1-3,-,-,TGTGCCATCAGGACCAACACACTGGACTCTGGAAACACCATATATTTT,CAIRTNTLDSGNTIYF
TRBV10-3,TRBJ2-4,-,-,TGTGCCATCAGTGAAGACAGGGCCAAAAACATTCAGTACTTC,CAISEDRAKNIQYF
TRBV4-3,TRBJ2-7,-,TRBD2,TGCGCCAGCAGCCAAGGGGCTAGCGGGATGTACGAGCAGTACTTC,CASSQGASGMYEQYF
TRBV5-1,TRBJ2-3,many,TRBD2,TGCGCCAGCAGCGGGAGGCGGGAGTTTGGTAGTACAGATACGCAGTATTTT,CASSGRREFGSTDTQYF
TRBV5-1,TRBJ2-1,-,TRBD2,TGCGCCAGCAGCTTCGGTAGCGGGAGGGGTTACAATGAGCAGTTCTTC,CASSFGSGRGYNEQFF
TRBV15,TRBJ2-1,-,TRBD1,TGTGCCACCAGCAGGGCTGGGACAGGGGTGAATGAGCAGTTCTTC,CATSRAGTGVNEQFF
TRBV5-6,TRBJ2-3,-,TRBD2,TGTGCCAGCAGCCTAGGGACTAGCGGGATGGGAGATACGCAGTATTTT,CASSLGTSGMGDTQYF
TRBV20-1,TRBJ1-2,-,TRBD1,TGCAGAGGACAGGGGGCCGGTGGCTACACCTTC,CRGQGAGGYTF
TRBV5-4,TRBJ2-7,-,TRBD2,TGTGCCAGCAGCTTGGAGGCTAGCGGGGACACCTACGAGCAGTACTTC,CASSLEASGDTYEQYF
TRBV4-1,TRBJ1-1,few,TRBD1,TGCGCCAGCTACGACAGGGGGCGCAGCACTGAAGCTTTCTTT,CASYDRGRSTEAFF
TRBV10-2,TRBJ2-7,-,-,TGCGCCAGCAGTGGGGGGACTGAGCAGTACTTC,CASSGGTEQYF
TRBV7-2,TRBJ2-3,few,-,TGTGCCAGCAATAGGGTGGGCGGAAGCACAGATACGCAGTATTTT,CASNRVGGSTDTQYF
TRBV5-5,TRBJ2-2,-,-,TGTGCCAGCAGCTTGACGCCCAGGATGAACACCGGGGAGCTGTTTTTT,CASSLTPRMNTGELFF
TRBV7-2,TRBJ2-1,-,-,TGTGCCAGCAGCTTGAACTCCTACAATGAGCAGTTCTTC,CASSLNSYNEQFF